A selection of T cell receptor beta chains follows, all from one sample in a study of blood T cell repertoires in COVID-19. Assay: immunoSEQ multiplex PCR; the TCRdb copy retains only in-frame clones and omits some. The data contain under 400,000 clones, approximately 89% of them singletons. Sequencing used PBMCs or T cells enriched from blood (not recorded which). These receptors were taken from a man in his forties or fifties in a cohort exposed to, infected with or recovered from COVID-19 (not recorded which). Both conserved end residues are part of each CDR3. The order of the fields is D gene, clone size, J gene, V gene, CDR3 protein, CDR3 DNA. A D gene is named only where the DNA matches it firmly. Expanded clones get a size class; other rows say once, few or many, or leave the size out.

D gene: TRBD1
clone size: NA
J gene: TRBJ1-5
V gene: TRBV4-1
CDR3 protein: CASSLNRDRGDWPQHF
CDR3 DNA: TGCGCCAGCAGCCTTAACCGGGACAGGGGAGATTGGCCCCAGCATTTT

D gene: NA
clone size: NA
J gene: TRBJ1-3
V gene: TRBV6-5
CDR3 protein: CASSSGPVGGNTIYF
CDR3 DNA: TGTGCCAGCAGCTCTGGCCCTGTGGGCGGAAACACCATATATTTT

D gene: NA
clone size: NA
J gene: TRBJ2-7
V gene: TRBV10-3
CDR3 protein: CAISRGPYEQYF
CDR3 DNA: TGTGCCATCAGTAGGGGCCCCTACGAGCAGTACTTC

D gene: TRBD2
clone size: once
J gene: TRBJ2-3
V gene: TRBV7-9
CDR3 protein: CASSLAVGREADTQYF
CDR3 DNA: TGTGCCAGCAGCTTAGCTGTCGGGAGGGAGGCAGATACGCAGTATTTT

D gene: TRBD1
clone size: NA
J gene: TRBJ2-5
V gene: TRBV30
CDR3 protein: CAWSRDRGRQETQYF
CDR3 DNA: TGTGCCTGGTCCCGGGACAGGGGGCGCCAAGAGACCCAGTACTTC

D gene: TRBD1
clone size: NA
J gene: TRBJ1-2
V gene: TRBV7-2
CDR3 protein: CASSSYRGSHYGYTF
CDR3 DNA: TGTGCCAGCAGCTCATACAGGGGCTCCCATTATGGCTACACCTTC

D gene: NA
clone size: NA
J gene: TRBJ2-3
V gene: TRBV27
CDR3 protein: CASSFGLLRDTQYF
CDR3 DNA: TGTGCCAGCAGTTTTGGTTTACTGAGAGATACGCAGTATTTT

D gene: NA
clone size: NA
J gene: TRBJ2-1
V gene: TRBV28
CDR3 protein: CASSQQGIGHNEQFF
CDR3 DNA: TGTGCCAGCAGTCAACAGGGTATTGGACACAATGAGCAGTTCTTC

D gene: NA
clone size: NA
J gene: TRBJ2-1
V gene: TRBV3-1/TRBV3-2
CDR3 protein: CASSAGHPYNEQFF
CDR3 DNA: TGTGCCAGCAGCGCCGGACACCCCTACAATGAGCAGTTCTTC

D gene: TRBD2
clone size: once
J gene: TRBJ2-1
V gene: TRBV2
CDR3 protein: CARQGLAGNEQFF
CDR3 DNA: TGTGCCAGACAGGGGCTAGCGGGGAATGAGCAGTTCTTC

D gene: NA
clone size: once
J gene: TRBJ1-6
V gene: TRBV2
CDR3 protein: CASGPGTLLSPLHF
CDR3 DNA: TGTGCCAGCGGGCCTGGGACACTGCTTTCACCCCTCCACTTT

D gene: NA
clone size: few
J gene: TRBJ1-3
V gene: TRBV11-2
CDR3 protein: CASSLVGSVSSGNTIYF
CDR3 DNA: TGTGCCAGCAGCTTAGTCGGGTCGGTAAGCTCTGGAAACACCATATATTTT

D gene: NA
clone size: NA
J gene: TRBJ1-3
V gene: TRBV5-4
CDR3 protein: CASRSQGFGNTIYF
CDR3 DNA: TGTGCCAGCAGATCGCAGGGATTTGGAAACACCATATATTTT

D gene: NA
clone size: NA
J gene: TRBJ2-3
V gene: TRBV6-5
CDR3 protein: CASSYRPAGRDTQYF
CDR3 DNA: TGTGCCAGCAGTTACAGACCCGCGGGACGAGATACGCAGTATTTT

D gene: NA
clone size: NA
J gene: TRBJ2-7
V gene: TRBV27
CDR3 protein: CASSPRVSGYEQYF
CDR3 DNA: TGTGCCAGCAGCCCCCGGGTTAGTGGCTACGAGCAGTACTTC

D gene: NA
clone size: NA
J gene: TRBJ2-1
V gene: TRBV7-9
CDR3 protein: CASSLEREFF
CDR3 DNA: TGTGCCAGCAGCTTAGAAAGAGAGTTCTTC

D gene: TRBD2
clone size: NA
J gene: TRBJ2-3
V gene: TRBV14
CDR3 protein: CASSQAFRDYPFSDTQYF
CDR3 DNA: TGTGCCAGCAGCCAAGCTTTCCGGGACTACCCTTTCAGCGATACGCAGTATTTT

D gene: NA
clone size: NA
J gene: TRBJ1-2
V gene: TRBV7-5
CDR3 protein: CVRSLDRQGLNSYTF
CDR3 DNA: TGTGTCAGAAGCTTAGATCGTCAGGGTCTGAATAGCTACACCTTC

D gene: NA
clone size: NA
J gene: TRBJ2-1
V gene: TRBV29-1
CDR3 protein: CSVRPVSSYNEQFF
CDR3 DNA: TGCAGCGTTCGTCCCGTCAGCTCCTACAATGAGCAGTTCTTC

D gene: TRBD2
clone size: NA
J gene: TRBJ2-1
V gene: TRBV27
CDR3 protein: CASSSRLAGGYNEQFF
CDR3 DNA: TGTGCCAGCAGTTCCCGCCTAGCGGGCGGCTACAATGAGCAGTTCTTC

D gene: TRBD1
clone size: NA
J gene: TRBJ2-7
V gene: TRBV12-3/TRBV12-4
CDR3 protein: CASKTGGHEQYF
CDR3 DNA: TGTGCCAGCAAAACAGGGGGCCACGAGCAGTACTTC

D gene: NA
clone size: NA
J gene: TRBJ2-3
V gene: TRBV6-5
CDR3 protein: CASSYSSLRDTQYF
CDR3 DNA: TGTGCCAGCAGTTACTCATCCCTACGAGATACGCAGTATTTT

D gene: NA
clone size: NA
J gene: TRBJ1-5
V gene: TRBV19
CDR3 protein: CASRSPGSGNQPQHF
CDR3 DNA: TGTGCCAGTAGATCCCCAGGTTCGGGCAATCAGCCCCAGCATTTT

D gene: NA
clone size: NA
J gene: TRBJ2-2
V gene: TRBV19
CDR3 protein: CASSIRGMGGELFF
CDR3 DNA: TGTGCCAGTAGTATCAGGGGAATGGGCGGGGAGCTGTTTTTT

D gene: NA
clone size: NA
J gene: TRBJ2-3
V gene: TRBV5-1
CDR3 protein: CASKNRGSSTDTQYF
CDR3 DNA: TGCGCCAGCAAGAACCGGGGGTCTAGCACAGATACGCAGTATTTT

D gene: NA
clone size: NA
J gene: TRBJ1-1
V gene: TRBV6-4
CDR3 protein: CASSRPVTERNTEAFF
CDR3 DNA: TGTGCCAGCAGCCGCCCGGTGACGGAGAGGAACACTGAAGCTTTCTTT

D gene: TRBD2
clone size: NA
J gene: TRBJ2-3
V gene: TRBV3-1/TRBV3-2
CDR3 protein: CASSPRTSGEDTQYF
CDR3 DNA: TGTGCCAGCAGCCCCCGGACTAGCGGCGAAGATACGCAGTATTTT

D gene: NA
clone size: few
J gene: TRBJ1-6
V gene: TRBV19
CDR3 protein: CASSASGTSPLHF
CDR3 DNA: TGTGCCAGTAGTGCCAGTGGTACTTCACCCCTCCACTTT

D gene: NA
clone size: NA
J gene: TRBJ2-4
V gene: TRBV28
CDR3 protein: CASSGAKNIQYF
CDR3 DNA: TGTGCCAGCAGCGGGGCCAAAAACATTCAGTACTTC

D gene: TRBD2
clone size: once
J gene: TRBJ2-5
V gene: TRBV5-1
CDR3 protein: CASSLEGRLAGETQYF
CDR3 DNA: TGCGCCAGCAGCTTGGAGGGGCGGTTAGCGGGAGAGACCCAGTACTTC

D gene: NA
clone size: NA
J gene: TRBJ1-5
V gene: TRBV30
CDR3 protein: CAWSVLTRDQPQHF
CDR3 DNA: TGTGCCTGGAGTGTACTTACCCGGGATCAGCCCCAGCATTTT

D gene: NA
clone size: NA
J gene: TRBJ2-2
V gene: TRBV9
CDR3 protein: CASSVSHTGELFF
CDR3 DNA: TGTGCCAGCAGCGTATCTCACACCGGGGAGCTGTTTTTT

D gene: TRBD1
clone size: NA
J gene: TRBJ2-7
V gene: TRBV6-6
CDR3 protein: CASRSPGQATYEQYF
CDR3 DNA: TGTGCCAGCAGGTCTCCGGGACAGGCAACCTACGAGCAGTACTTC

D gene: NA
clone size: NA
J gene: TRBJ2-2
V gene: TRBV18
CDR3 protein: CASSPRRTANTGELFF
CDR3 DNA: TGTGCCAGCTCACCACGTAGGACAGCGAACACCGGGGAGCTGTTTTTT

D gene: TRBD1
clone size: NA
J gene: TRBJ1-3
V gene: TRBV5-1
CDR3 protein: CASSLRTGTGNTIYF
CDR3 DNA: TGCGCCAGCAGCCTCCGGACAGGGACTGGAAACACCATATATTTT

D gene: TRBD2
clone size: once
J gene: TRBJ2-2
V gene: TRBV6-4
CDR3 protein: CASSDLAGANTGELFF
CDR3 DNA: TGTGCCAGCAGTGATCTGGCGGGAGCGAACACCGGGGAGCTGTTTTTT

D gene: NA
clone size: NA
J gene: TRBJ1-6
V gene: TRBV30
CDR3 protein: CASAAGLTRALHF
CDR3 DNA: TGTGCCTCCGCGGCGGGTCTTACTCGGGCCCTCCACTTT

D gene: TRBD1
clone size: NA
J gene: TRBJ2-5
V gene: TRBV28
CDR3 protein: CASSLGTGVGETQYF
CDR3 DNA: TGTGCCAGCAGTTTAGGGACAGGGGTGGGAGAGACCCAGTACTTC

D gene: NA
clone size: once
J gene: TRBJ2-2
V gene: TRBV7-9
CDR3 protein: CASSILDTGELFF
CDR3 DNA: TGTGCCAGCAGCATACTAGACACCGGGGAGCTGTTTTTT

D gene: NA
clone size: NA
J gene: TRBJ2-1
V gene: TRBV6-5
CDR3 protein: CASSRRDWGYNEQFF
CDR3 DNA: TGTGCCAGCAGTCGCCGGGACTGGGGTTACAATGAGCAGTTCTTC

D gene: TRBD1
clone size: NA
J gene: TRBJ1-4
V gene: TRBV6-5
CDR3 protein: CAARQGATNEKLFF
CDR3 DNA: TGTGCCGCGAGACAGGGGGCAACTAATGAAAAACTGTTTTTT

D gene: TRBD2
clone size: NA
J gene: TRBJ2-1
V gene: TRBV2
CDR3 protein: CASRPTSGYNEQFF
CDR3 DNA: TGTGCCAGCAGACCGACTAGCGGATACAATGAGCAGTTCTTC

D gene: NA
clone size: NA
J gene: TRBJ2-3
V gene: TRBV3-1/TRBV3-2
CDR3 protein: CASSQEGRYTRYF
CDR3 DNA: TGTGCCAGCAGCCAAGAAGGGAGGTACACCCGGTATTTT

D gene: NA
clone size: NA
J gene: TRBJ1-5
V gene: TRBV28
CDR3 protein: CATEDRLNQPQHF
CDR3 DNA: TGTGCCACGGAAGACAGATTAAATCAGCCCCAGCATTTT

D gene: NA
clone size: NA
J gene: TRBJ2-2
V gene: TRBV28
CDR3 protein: CASSLGGTGTGELFF
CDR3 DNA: TGTGCCAGCAGTTTAGGGGGGACGGGGACCGGGGAGCTGTTTTTT